This TCR beta chain is drawn from a study of cytomegalovirus exposure and HLA in healthy donors. The study, taken as a whole, reports: What TCR beta sequences reportedly achieved was accurate prediction of HLA-A and HLA-B alleles in most subjects. The study labeled 180 or so TCR beta chains cytomegalovirus-associated. Looking again later, the authors saw that most CMV-associated TCR beta chains seemed HLA-restricted. Solely CMV serostatus was available to characterize immune exposure.

The PCR had 60 Vbeta and 13 Jbeta primers. Profiled with immunoSEQ multiplex PCR; TCRdb holds only in-frame clones, not every one. The sample lists around 160,000 clones, roughly 80% seen once, with under 3% in the top ten. About this clone: Its antigen is not identified.

The germline V gene encodes CDR1 MNHNS and CDR2 SASEGT. CDR3 length equals 16 residues. V lost 2 bases to trimming and J lost 0 bases, with 13 bases between them. Sample: PBMCs. The sequence derives from a man between 40 and 49 years old in good health and CMV-seropositive. The chain is built from TRBV6-1 and TRBJ1-1; D unresolved. CDR3 amino acids: CASSEIIGHMNTEAFF. CDR3 bases: TGTGCCAGCAGTGAAATAATTGGGCACATGAACACTGAAGCTTTCTTT.